This paragraph covers one TCR beta chain sequence. Recruits, aged about 18 to 89 years, lived in 25 or so US areas. Cohorts were determined from participant-reported clinical history. Libraries were prepared by immunoSEQ multiplex PCR; TCRdb keeps only in-frame clonotypes and omits some of them. Found here are a few hundred thousand clones, 80% to 90% of them singletons; the top ten hold 3.5% to 5.5%. These data are taken from a study of blood T cell repertoires in COVID-19. The V gene end was trimmed by 4 bases and the J gene end by 2 bases; junction bases not matched to a gene: 7. CDR1 is SQVTM, CDR2 ANQGSEA, per germline. The CDR3 is 14 residues long.

Sequencing was done on a sample of PBMCs or T cells enriched from blood (not recorded which). This clonotype was sampled from a woman aged 25 to 39 who had recovered from COVID-19. This chain joins TRBV29-1 and TRBJ2-7, with 8 bases matching TRBD2. This CDR3 is CSVVRAGRAYEQYF. DNA for the CDR3: TGCAGCGTTGTGCGTGCCGGGAGGGCCTACGAGCAGTACTTC.